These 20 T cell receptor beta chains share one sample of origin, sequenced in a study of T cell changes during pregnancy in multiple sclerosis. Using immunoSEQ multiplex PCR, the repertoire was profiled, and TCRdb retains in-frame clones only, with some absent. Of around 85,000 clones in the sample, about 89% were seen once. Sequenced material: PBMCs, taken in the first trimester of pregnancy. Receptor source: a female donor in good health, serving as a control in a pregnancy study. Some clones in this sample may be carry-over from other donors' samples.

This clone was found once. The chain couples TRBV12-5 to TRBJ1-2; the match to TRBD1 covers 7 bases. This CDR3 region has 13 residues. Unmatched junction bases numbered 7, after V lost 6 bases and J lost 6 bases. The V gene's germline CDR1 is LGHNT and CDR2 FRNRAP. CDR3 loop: CASGPTGMNGYTF. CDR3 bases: TGTGCTAGTGGCCCGACAGGGATGAATGGCTACACCTTC.

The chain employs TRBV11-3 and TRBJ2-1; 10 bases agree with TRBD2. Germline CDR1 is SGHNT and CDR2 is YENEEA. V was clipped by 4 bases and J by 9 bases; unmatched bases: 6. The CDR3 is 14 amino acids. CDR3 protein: CASSSSGRGGEQFF. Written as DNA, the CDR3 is TGTGCCAGCAGCTCTAGCGGGAGAGGTGGTGAGCAGTTCTTC.

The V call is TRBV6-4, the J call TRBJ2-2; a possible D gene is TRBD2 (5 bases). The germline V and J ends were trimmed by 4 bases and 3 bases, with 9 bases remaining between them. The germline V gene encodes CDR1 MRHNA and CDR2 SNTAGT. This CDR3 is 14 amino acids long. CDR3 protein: CASSAGIDTGELFF. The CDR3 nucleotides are TGTGCCAGCAGTGCGGGAATAGACACCGGGGAGCTGTTTTTT.

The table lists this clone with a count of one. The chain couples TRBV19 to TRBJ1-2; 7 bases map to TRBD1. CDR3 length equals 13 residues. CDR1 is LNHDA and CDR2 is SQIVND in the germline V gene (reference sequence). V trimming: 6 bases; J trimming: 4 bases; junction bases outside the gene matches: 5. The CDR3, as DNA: TGTGCCAGTAGCTTCGACAGGGCCTATGGCTACACCTTC. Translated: CASSFDRAYGYTF.

The CDR3 DNA sequence: TGTGCCAGCAGTTTAGGAGGGGGCGACGATCTTGGCTACACCTTC. This codes for CASSLGGGDDLGYTF. This chain connects TRBV28 to TRBJ1-2, with TRBD1 matching over 7 bases. Germline-derived CDR1 and CDR2 are MDHEN and SYDVKM. Unmatched junction bases numbered 10, after V lost 2 bases and J lost 7 bases. The CDR3 is 15 amino acids.

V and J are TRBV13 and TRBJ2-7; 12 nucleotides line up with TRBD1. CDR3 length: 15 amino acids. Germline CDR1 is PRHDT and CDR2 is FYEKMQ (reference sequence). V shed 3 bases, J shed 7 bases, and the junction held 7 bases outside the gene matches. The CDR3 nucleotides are TGTGCCAGCAGCTTGGCCGGGACAGGGGGCGATGAGCAGTACTTC. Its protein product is CASSLAGTGGDEQYF. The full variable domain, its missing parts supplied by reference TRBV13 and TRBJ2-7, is AAGVIQSPRHLIKEKRETATLKCYPIPRHDTVYWYQQGPGQDPQFLISFYEKMQSDKGSIPDRFSAQQFSDYHSELNMSSLELGDSALYFCASSLAGTGGDEQYFGPGTRLTVT.

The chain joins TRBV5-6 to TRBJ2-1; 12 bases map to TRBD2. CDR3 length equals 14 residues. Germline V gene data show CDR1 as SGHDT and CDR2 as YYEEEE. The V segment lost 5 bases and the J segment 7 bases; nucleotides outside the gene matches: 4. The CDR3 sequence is CASRLAGGLNEQFF. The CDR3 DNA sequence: TGTGCCAGCAGACTAGCGGGAGGTTTAAATGAGCAGTTCTTC.

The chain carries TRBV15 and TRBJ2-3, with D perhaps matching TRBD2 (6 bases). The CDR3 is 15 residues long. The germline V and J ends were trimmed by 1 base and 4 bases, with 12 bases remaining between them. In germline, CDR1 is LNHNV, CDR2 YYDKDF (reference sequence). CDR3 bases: TGTGCCACCAGCAGAGTGCAGGGAGGCTCAGATACGCAGTATTTT. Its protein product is CATSRVQGGSDTQYF. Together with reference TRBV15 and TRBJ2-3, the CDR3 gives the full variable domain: DAMVIQNPRYQVTQFGKPVTLSCSQTLNHNVMYWYQQKSSQAPKLLFHYYDKDFNNEADTPDNFQSRRPNTSFCFLDIRSPGLGDTAMYLCATSRVQGGSDTQYFGPGTRLTVL.

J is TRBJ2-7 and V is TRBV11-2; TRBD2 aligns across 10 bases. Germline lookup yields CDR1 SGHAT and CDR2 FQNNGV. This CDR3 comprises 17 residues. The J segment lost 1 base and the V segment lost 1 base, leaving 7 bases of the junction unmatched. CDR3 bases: TGTGCCAGCAGCTTAGGGCCCACTAGCGGGGAGTCCTACGAGCAGTACTTC. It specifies CASSLGPTSGESYEQYF.

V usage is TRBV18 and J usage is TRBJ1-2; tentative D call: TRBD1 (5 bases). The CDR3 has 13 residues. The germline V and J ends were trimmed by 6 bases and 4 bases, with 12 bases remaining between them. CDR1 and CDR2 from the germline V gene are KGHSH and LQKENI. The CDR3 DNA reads TGTGCCAGCTCGATGGACACCCTCTATGGCTACACCTTC. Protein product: CASSMDTLYGYTF.

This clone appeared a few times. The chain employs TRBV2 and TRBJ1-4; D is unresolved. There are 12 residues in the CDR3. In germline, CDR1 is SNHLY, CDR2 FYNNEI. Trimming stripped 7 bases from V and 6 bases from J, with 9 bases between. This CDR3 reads CASNVPDEKLFF. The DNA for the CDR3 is TGTGCCAGCAATGTACCGGATGAAAAACTGTTTTTT.

The CDR3 is CATSRVLVGDEQYF. Written as DNA, the CDR3 is TGTGCCACCAGCAGAGTACTAGTGGGAGACGAGCAGTACTTC. The genes are TRBV15 and TRBJ2-7; D may be TRBD2 (5 bases). The CDR3 runs 14 residues. Deletions cut 1 base from V and 5 bases from J, with 12 bases between. CDR1 and CDR2 (germline): LNHNV, YYDKDF (reference sequence).

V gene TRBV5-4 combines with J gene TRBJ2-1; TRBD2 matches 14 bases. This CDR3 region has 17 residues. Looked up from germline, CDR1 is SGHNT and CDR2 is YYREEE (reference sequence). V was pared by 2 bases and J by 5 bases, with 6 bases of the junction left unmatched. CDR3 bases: TGTGCCAGCAGCTTAGGACTAGCGGGGGGACAAGACAATGAGCAGTTCTTC. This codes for CASSLGLAGGQDNEQFF.

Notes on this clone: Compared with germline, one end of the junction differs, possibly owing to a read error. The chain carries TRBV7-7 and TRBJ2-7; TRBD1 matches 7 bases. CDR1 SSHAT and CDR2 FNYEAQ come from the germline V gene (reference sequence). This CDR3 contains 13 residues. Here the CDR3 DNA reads TGTGCTAGCAGCTTAACAGGGGCCGGCGAGCAGTACTTC. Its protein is CASSLTGAGEQYF.

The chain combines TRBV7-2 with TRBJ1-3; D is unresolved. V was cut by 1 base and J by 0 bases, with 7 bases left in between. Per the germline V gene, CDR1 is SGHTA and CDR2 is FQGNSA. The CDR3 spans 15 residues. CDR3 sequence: CASSLVSISGNTIYF. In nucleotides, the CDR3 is TGTGCCAGCAGCTTAGTTTCAATCTCTGGAAACACCATATATTTT.

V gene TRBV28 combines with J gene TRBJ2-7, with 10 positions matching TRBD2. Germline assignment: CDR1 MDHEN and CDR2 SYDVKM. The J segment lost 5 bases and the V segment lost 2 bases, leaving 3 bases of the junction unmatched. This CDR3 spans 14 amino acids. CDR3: CASSLLAGAHEQYF. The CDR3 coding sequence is TGTGCCAGCAGTTTACTAGCGGGAGCCCACGAGCAGTACTTC.

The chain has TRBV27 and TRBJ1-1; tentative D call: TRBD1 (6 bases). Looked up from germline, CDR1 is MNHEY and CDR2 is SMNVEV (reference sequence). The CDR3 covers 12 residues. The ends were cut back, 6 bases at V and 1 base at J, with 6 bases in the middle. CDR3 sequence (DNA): TGTGCCAGCAGGGACAGGAACACTGAAGCTTTCTTT. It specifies CASRDRNTEAFF.

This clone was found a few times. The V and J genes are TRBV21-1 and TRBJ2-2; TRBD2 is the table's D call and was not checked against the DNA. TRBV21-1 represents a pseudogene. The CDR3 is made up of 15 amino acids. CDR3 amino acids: CASSIPGLRTGELFF. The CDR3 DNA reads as TGTGCCAGCAGCATCCCGGGACTAAGAACCGGGGAGCTGTTTTTT.

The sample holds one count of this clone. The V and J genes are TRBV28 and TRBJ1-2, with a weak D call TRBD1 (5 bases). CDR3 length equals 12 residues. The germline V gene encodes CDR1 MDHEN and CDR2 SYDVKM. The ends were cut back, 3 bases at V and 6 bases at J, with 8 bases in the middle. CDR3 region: CASSFKGNGYTF. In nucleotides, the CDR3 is TGTGCCAGCAGTTTCAAGGGGAATGGCTACACCTTC.

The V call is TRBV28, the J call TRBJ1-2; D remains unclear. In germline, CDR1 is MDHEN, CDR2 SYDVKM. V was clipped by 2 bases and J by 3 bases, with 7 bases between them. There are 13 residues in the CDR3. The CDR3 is CASSLDGHYGYTF. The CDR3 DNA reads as TGTGCCAGCAGTTTAGATGGCCACTATGGCTACACCTTC.